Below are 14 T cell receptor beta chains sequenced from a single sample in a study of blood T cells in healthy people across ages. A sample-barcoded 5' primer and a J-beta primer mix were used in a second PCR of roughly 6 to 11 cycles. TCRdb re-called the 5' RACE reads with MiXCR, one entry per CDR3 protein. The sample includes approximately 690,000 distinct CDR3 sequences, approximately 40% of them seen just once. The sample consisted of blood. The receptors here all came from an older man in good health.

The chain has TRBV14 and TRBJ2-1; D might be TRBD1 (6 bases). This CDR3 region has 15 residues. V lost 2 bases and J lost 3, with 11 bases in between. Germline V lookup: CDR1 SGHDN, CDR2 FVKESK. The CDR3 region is CASSQIQGIYNEQFF. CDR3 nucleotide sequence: TGTGCCAGCAGCCAAATACAGGGCATCTACAATGAGCAGTTCTTC.

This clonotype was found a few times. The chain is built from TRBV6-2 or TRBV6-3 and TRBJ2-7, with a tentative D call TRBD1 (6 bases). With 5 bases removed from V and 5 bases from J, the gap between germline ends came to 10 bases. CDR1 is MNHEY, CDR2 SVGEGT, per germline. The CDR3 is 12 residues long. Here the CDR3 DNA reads TGTGCCAGCAGTCAAACAGGGAACGAGCAGTACTTC. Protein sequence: CASSQTGNEQYF.

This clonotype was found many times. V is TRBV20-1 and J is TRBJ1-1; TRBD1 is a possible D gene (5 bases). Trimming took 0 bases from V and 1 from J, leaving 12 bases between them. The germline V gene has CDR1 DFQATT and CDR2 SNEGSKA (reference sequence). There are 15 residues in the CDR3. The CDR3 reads CSARDRGKGNTEAFF. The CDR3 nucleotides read TGCAGTGCTAGAGACCGGGGGAAAGGGAACACTGAAGCTTTCTTT.

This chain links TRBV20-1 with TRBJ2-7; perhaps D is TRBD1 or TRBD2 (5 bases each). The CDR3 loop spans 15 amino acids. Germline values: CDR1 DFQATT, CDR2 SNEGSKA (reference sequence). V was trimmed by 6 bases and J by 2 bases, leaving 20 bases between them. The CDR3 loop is CSANRAGDLAYEQYF. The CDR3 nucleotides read TGCAGTGCAAATAGAGCTGGGGACCTCGCCTACGAGCAGTACTTC.

The chain's CDR3 is CASSPLQSGRAQGEQYF. CDR3 sequence (DNA): TGTGCCAGCAGCCCTTTACAAAGCGGGAGGGCCCAGGGCGAGCAGTACTTC. The chain recombines TRBV6-2 or TRBV6-3 with TRBJ2-7, with 10 bases that match TRBD2. Germline CDR1 is MNHEY and CDR2 is SVGEGT. The trim removed 6 bases at V and 6 bases at J, leaving 17 bases unmatched. The CDR3 has 17 amino acids.

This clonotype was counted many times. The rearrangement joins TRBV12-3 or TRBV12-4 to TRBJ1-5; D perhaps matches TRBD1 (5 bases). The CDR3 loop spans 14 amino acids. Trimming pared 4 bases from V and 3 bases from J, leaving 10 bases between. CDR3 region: CASSSDGHNQPQHF. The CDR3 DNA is TGTGCCAGCAGTTCCGACGGACACAATCAGCCCCAGCATTTT.

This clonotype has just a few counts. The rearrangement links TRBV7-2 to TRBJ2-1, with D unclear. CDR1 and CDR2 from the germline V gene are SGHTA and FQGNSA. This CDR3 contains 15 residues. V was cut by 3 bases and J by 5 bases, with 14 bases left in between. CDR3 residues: CASSFGSSRDNEQFF. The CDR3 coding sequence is TGTGCCAGCAGCTTTGGTAGTTCACGGGACAATGAGCAGTTCTTC. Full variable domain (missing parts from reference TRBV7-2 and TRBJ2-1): GAGVSQSPSNKVTEKGKDVELRCDPISGHTALYWYRQSLGQGLEFLIYFQGNSAPDKSGLPSDRFSAERTGGSVSTLTIQRTQQEDSAVYLCASSFGSSRDNEQFFGPGTRLTVL.

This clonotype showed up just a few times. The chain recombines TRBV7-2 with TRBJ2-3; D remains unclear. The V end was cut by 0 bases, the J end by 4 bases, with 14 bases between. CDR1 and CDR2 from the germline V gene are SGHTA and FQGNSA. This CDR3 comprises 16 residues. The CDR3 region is CASSLAPAPRSDTQYF. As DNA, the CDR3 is TGTGCCAGCAGCTTAGCGCCCGCGCCTAGATCAGATACGCAGTATTTT.

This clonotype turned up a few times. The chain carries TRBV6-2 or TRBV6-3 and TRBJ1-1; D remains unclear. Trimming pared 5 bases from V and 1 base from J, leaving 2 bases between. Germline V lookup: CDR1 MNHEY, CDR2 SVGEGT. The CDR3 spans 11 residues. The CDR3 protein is CASSENTEAFF. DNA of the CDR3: TGTGCCAGCAGTGAGAACACTGAAGCTTTCTTT.

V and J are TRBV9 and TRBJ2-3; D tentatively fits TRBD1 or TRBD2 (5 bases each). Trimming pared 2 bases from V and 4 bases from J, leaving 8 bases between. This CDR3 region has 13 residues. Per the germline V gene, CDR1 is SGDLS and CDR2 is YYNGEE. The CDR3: CASSVGVPDTQYF. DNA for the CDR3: TGTGCCAGCAGCGTGGGGGTCCCAGATACGCAGTATTTT.

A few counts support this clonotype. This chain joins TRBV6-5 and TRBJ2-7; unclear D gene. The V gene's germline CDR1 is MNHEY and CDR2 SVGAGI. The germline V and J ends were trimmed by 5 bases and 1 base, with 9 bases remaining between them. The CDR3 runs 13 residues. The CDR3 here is CASSGVPSYEQYF. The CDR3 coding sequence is TGTGCCAGCAGTGGGGTCCCTTCCTACGAGCAGTACTTC.

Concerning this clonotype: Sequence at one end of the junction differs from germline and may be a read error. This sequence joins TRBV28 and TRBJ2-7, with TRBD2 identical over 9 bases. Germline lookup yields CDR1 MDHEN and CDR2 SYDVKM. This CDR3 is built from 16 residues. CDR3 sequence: CACSLGPGLAGYEQYF. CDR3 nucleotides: TGTGCCTGCAGTTTGGGACCGGGACTAGCCGGCTACGAGCAGTACTTC.

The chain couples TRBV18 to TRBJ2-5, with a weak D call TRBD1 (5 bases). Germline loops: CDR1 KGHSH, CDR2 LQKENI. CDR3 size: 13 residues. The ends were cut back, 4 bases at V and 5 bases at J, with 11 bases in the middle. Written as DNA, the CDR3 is TGTGCCAGCTCACGCGGACACTACGAGACCCAGTACTTC. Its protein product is CASSRGHYETQYF.

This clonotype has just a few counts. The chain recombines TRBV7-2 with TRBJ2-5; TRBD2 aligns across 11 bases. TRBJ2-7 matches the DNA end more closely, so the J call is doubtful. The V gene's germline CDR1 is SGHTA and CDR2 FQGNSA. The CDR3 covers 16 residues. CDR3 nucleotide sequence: TGTGCCAGCAGCTTAGGTACTAGCGGGAGCCAAAGCGAGCAGTACTTC. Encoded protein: CASSLGTSGSQSEQYF.